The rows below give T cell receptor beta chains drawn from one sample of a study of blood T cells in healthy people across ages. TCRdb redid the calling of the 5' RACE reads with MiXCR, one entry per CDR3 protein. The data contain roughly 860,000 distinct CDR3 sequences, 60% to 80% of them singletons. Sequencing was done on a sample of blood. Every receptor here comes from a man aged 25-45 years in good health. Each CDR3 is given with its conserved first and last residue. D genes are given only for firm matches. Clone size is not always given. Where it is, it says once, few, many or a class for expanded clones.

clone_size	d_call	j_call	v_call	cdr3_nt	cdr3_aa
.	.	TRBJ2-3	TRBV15	TGTGCCACCAGCAGGGCCAAGGGTGGTTCGGATACGCAGTATTTT	CATSRAKGGSDTQYF
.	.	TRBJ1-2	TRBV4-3	TGCGCCAGCAGCCAAGATGGCTTTTCCCCCAACTATGGCTACACCTTC	CASSQDGFSPNYGYTF
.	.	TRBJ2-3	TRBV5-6	TGTGCCAGCAGCTTGGCGGGTTCGGCATTTACTAGCACAGATACGCAGTATTTT	CASSLAGSAFTSTDTQYF
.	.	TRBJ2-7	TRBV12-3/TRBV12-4	TGTGCCAGCAGTCCCGACCGGGACAAAGCGGGAGAGCAGTACTTC	CASSPDRDKAGEQYF
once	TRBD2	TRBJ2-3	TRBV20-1	TGCAGTGCTAGTGGTCGGGGGGGTAGCACAGATACGCAGTATTTT	CSASGRGGSTDTQYF
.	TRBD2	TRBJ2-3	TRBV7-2	TGTGCCAGCAGCTTAACGGGGACTAGCGCTGGAGATACGCAGTATTTT	CASSLTGTSAGDTQYF
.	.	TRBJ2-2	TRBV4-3	TGCGCCAGCAGCCATACGACAGGAAGGCTTTCCGGGGAGCTGTTTTTT	CASSHTTGRLSGELFF
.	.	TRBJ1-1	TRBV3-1	TGTGCCAGCACGCCGGACAGACGAAGGAACACTGAAGCTTTCTTT	CASTPDRRRNTEAFF
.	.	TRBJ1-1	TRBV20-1	TGCAGTGCTAGACAGGACAGAACGAACACTGAAGCTTTCTTT	CSARQDRTNTEAFF
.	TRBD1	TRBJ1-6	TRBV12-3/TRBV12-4	TGTGCCAGCACCTTGGGGACAGGGCGGTCACCCCTCCACTTT	CASTLGTGRSPLHF
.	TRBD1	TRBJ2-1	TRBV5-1	TGCGCCAGCAGTTCCGACAGGGGGGTTTCCAATGAGCAGTTCTTC	CASSSDRGVSNEQFF
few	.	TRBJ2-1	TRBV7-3	TGTGCCAGCAGCTTGGCACATGGGAATGAGCAGTTCTTC	CASSLAHGNEQFF
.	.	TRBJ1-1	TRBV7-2	TGTGCCAGCAGCTACCGATCGAACACTGAAGCTTTCTTT	CASSYRSNTEAFF
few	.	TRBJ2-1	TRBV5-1	TGCGCCAGCAGCTTGGGACCATCGGCCACCTACAATGAGCAGTTCTTC	CASSLGPSATYNEQFF
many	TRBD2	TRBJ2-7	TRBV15	TGTGCCACCAGCAGAGATGAGACTAGCGGGGGCCTGCAGTACTTC	CATSRDETSGGLQYF
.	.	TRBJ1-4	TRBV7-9	TGTGCCAGCAGCTTAGGGGACGGACTCGTACGTGAAAAACTGTTTTTT	CASSLGDGLVREKLFF
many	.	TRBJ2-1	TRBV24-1	TGTGCCACCAGTGATTTCGGCAGGCGCAATGAGCAGTTCTTC	CATSDFGRRNEQFF
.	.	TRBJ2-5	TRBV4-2	TGTGCCAGCAGCCAAGATAACGGGGGGCAGGGTCAAGAGACCCAGTACTTC	CASSQDNGGQGQETQYF
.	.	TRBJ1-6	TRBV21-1	TGTGCCAGCAGCCCTCAGAGGACAGGCGCCCATTCACCCCTCCACTTT	CASSPQRTGAHSPLHF
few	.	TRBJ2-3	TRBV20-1	TGCAGTGCTAGAGTCGGCGCTTGGGAAGGGGGTACGCAGTATTTT	CSARVGAWEGGTQYF
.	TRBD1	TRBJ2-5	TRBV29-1	TGCAGCGTTGAAGAGACAGGGGAGGAGACCCAGTACTTC	CSVEETGEETQYF
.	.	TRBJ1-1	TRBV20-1	TGCAGTGCTAGAGATCTCGCAGGGACAAACACTGAGGCTTTCTTT	CSARDLAGTNTEAFF
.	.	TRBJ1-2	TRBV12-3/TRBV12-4	TGTGCCAGCCTACCTGCCTATGGCTACACCTTC	CASLPAYGYTF
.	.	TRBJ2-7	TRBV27	TGTGCCAGCAAACAGGGTAACAACGAGCAGTACTTC	CASKQGNNEQYF
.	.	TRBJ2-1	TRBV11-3	TGTGCCAGCAGCTTGCCGGCGGGGAAGGGTGAGCAGTTCTTC	CASSLPAGKGEQFF
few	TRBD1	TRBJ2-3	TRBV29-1	TGCAGCGTGCGGAGGACAGGGAACCCGATGGCAGATACGCAGTATTTT	CSVRRTGNPMADTQYF
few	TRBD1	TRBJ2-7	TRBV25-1	TGTGCCAGCACCCAAACAGGGGGCGGCCTTTACGAGCAGTACTTC	CASTQTGGGLYEQYF
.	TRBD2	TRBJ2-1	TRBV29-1	TGCAGCGTTGAAGGGTATAGCGGGGGGACCTACAATGAGCAGTTCTTC	CSVEGYSGGTYNEQFF
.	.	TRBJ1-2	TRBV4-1	TGCGCCAGCAGCCCTGTCGAGGACGGAGGATTTTATGGCTACACCTTC	CASSPVEDGGFYGYTF
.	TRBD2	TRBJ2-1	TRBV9	TGTGCCAGCAGCGCCGGGCTAGCGGGTTCCCATCGGCTAAAGTTCTTC	CASSAGLAGSHRLKFF
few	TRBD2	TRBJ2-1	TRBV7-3	TGTGCCAGCAGCCCACGACTAGCGGGGGGGCGTGAGCAGTTCTTC	CASSPRLAGGREQFF
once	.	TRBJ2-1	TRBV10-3	TGTGCCATCAGTGTACAGAGTGGGGAGACCCAGTTCTTC	CAISVQSGETQFF
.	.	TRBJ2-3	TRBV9	TGTGCCAGCAGCGTAGCCCGGTTTGACCCAGATACGCAGTATTTT	CASSVARFDPDTQYF
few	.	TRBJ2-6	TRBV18	TGTGCCAGCTCACCACCGGGGGGGCGCTCTGGGGCCAACGTCCTGACTTTC	CASSPPGGRSGANVLTF
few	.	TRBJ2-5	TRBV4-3	TGCGCCAGCAGCCAAGTAGGGACCCAAGAGACCCAGTACTTC	CASSQVGTQETQYF
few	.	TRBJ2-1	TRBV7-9	TGTGCCAGCAGCTTTGGGCCGAGGCGTGTCGATGAGCAGTTCTTC	CASSFGPRRVDEQFF
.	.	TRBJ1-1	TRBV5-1	TGCGCCAGCAGCCGAGTCCCGCATTCTGAAGCTTTCTTT	CASSRVPHSEAFF
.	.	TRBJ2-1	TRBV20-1	TGCAGTGCTAGAAAAAGTCCAAATGAGCAGTTCTTC	CSARKSPNEQFF
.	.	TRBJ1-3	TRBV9	TGTGCCAGCAGCGCCCTCCAATCTGGAACCACCATATATTTT	CASSALQSGTTIYF
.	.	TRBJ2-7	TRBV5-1	TGCGCCAGCAGCTTAGCGGCACCTTTCGCCTACGAGCAGTACTTC	CASSLAAPFAYEQYF
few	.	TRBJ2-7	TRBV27	TGTGCCAGCAGTTTTAGTGTGGGAGGCTCCTACGAGCAGTACTTC	CASSFSVGGSYEQYF
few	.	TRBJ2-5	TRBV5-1	TGCGCCAGCAGCTTGGACATATTCGAGACCCAGTACTTC	CASSLDIFETQYF
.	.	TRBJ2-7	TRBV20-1	TGCAGTGCTAGGGACAGAGGGCAGTACTTC	CSARDRGQYF
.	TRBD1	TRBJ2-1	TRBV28	TGTGCCAGCAGGAGGACAGGCCTTTTGGGAAATGAGCAGTTCTTC	CASRRTGLLGNEQFF
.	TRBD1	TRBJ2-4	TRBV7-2	TGTGCCAGCAGCTTGAGTACAGGGGAGTCAAACATTCAGTACTTC	CASSLSTGESNIQYF
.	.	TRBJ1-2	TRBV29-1	TGCAGCGCGACAGTGACTAACTATGGCTACACCTTC	CSATVTNYGYTF
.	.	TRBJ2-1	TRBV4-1	TGCGCCAGCAGCCGTGAGCAAGACAATGAGCAGTTCTTC	CASSREQDNEQFF
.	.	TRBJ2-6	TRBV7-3	TGTGCCAGCAGCATTCAGGGTGGTGGGGCCAACGTCCTGACTTTC	CASSIQGGGANVLTF
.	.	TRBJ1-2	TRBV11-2	TGTGCCAGCAGCTTAGGGGGGTCGGGCTATGGCTACACCTTC	CASSLGGSGYGYTF
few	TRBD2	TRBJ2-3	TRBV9	TGTGCCAGCAGCGAGACTAGCGGGACAGATACGCAGTATTTT	CASSETSGTDTQYF
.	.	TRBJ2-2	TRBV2	TGTGCCAGCACGCGAATAGTTCAGGGAACCGGGGAGCTGTTTTTT	CASTRIVQGTGELFF
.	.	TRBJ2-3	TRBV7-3	TGTGCCAGCAGCGGAGGGAAGGGGGCAGATACGCAGTATTTT	CASSGGKGADTQYF
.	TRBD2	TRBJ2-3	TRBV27	TGTGCCAGCAGTTTCCGGACTAGCGGAGATGCGCAGTATTTT	CASSFRTSGDAQYF
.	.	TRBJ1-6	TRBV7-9	TGTGCCAGCAGTTTTGGGTCTTTAAGAACCCCCTCCTATAATTCACCCCTCCACTTT	CASSFGSLRTPSYNSPLHF
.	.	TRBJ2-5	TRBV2	TGTGCCAGCAGTGAGACTAGTCGAGAGACCCAGTACTTC	CASSETSRETQYF
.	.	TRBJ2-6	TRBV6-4	TGTGCCAGCAGTGAGGGCATGAGCTCTGGGGCCAACGTCCTGACTTTC	CASSEGMSSGANVLTF
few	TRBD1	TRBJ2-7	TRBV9	TGTGCCAGCAGCAACGGACAGGGGAGATACGAGCAGTACTTC	CASSNGQGRYEQYF